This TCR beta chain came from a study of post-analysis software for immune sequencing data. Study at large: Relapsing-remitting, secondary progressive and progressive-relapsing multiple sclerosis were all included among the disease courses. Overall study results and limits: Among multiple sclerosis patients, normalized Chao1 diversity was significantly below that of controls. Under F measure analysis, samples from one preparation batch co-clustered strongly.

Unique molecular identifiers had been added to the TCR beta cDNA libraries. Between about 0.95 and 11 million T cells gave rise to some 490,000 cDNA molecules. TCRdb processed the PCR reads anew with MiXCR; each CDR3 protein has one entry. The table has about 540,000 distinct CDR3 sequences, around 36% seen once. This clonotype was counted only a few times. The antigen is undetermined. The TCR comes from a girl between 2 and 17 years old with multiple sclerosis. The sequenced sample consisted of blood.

CDR3 in amino acids: CASSVGTTSDTQYF. As DNA, the CDR3 is TGCGCCAGCTCCGTGGGGACTACCTCAGATACGCAGTATTTT. The chain carries TRBV5-1 and TRBJ2-3; TRBD2 matches 7 bases. V shed 7 bases and J 4 bases; nucleotides not matched to a gene: 9. Germline CDR1 reads SGHRS; CDR2 reads YFSETQ. The CDR3 is 14 amino acids. Based on the CDR3 plus reference TRBV5-1 and TRBJ2-3, the full variable domain is KAGVTQTPRYLIKTRGQQVTLSCSPISGHRSVSWYQQTPGQGLQFLFEYFSETQRNKGNFPGRFSGRQFSNSRSEMNVSTLELGDSALYLCASSVGTTSDTQYFGPGTRLTVL.